This record concerns one T cell receptor beta chain sequence. The target antigen is unknown. A single base separates this from a much larger clone, so it may be a read error. These data come from a study of T cells in Graves' hyperthyroidism and ophthalmopathy. Study observations and caveats: In the analysis, a 13 V-J model separated ophthalmopathy from stable hyperthyroidism. In the blood, most expanded thyroid clonotypes above 0.001 appeared as well. Median prediction lead before ophthalmopathy onset was around seven months with the model.

RNA transcripts were the template for amplifying TCR beta CDR3 regions. Researchers ran a first-round RT-PCR on the TCR CDR3 using the HTBI primer set. Each CDR3 protein is one row after TCRdb ran MiXCR on the multiplex PCR reads. The table lists 600,000 to 650,000 distinct CDR3 sequences, roughly 16% of them singletons. The V and J ends lost 1 base and 5 bases respectively, with 9 bases between them. The length of the CDR3 is 14 residues. Looked up from germline, CDR1 is SNHLY and CDR2 is FYNNEI. The J gene is TRBJ1-5, the V gene TRBV2, with D possibly TRBD1 on 5 matching bases. The sequence derives from a woman aged 25-40 years with Graves' hyperthyroidism. Sequencing input: blood. As DNA, the CDR3 is TGTGCCAGCAGTGAAGGGTTGGGGGATCAGCCCCAGCATTTT. It yields the protein CASSEGLGDQPQHF.